Following are 31 T cell receptor beta chains from one sample sequenced in a study of a mutant IDH1 vaccine in newly diagnosed glioma. Their target antigens are unknown. The time point here: week 35, safety follow-up. Every vaccine dose comprised 300 ug of mutant IDH1 20-mer peptide plus topical imiquimod. Here immunoSEQ multiplex PCR was the method, and the copy in TCRdb shows in-frame clones only, minus some. The table lists 45,000 to 60,000 clones, 88% of them singletons. The specimen comprised PBMCs, sampled from a glioma patient whose treatment included an IDH1 peptide vaccine. These receptor sequences come from a woman aged 40 to 49 with glioma.

The V and J genes are TRBV2 and TRBJ1-1; D perhaps matches TRBD1 (5 bases). Deletions cut 8 bases from V and 3 bases from J, with 16 bases between. Germline V gene lookup returns CDR1 SNHLY and CDR2 FYNNEI. CDR3 length: 14 amino acids. CDR3 region: CASGTEAGHTEAFF. CDR3 DNA: TGTGCCAGCGGGACGGAGGCAGGACACACTGAAGCTTTCTTT.

The chain couples TRBV27 to TRBJ1-6, with a weak D call TRBD1 (6 bases). The V end was cut by 7 bases, the J end by 9 bases, with 16 bases between. Germline CDR1 is MNHEY and CDR2 is SMNVEV (reference sequence). CDR3 length: 14 residues. CDR3: CASTDTGPRSPLHF. The CDR3 region has the DNA TGTGCCAGCACCGATACAGGGCCCCGTTCACCCCTCCACTTT.

This clone was seen only once. V and J are TRBV7-8 and TRBJ2-6, with TRBD1 matching over 8 bases. CDR1 SGHVS and CDR2 FQNEAQ come from the germline V gene. The V gene end was trimmed by 2 bases and the J gene end by 3 bases; junction bases not matched to a gene: 3. The CDR3 is 16 amino acids. CDR3 DNA: TGTGCCAGCAGCTTACAGACAGGGGTTGGGGCCAACGTCCTGACTTTC. Translated, it gives CASSLQTGVGANVLTF.

Written as DNA, the CDR3 is TGTGCCAGCAGTTACTCGAGAAGGGCTCATAATTCACCCCTCCACTTT. Translation: CASSYSRRAHNSPLHF. The chain is built from TRBV6-5 and TRBJ1-6; D gene ambiguous. The CDR3 totals 16 residues. Trimming took 0 bases from V and 5 from J, leaving 11 bases between them. The germline V gene encodes CDR1 MNHEY and CDR2 SVGAGI.

The CDR3 DNA sequence: TGTGCCAGCAGTTACTCTCGGGAGACGCTTGGGCCCCAGCATTTT. Residues: CASSYSRETLGPQHF. The chain couples TRBV6-5 to TRBJ1-5; no clear D gene. Germline V gene sequence: CDR1 MNHEY, CDR2 SVGAGI. There are 15 residues in the CDR3. With 0 bases removed from V and 9 bases from J, the gap between germline ends came to 15 bases.

The rearrangement joins TRBV5-5 to TRBJ1-4; no firm D call. Germline V gives CDR1 SGHKS, CDR2 YYEKEE (reference sequence). The CDR3 sequence is 16 residues long. V lost 4 bases, J lost 0 bases, and 13 bases lay in between. In DNA, the CDR3 is TGTGCCAGCAGCCGCAGCGGGTCGACAACTAATGAAAAACTGTTTTTT. Encoded protein: CASSRSGSTTNEKLFF.

CDR3 nucleotide sequence: TGCGCCAGCAGCCGAAGAAGTGGGGGGAGCACAGATACGCAGTATTTT. It specifies CASSRRSGGSTDTQYF. The chain links TRBV4-3 to TRBJ2-3; maybe TRBD2 (6 bases). Germline V gene sequence: CDR1 LGHNA, CDR2 YSLEER. CDR3 length: 16 residues. The germline V and J ends were trimmed by 4 bases and 0 bases, with 14 bases remaining between them.

The V gene is TRBV18, the J gene TRBJ2-2; TRBD2 agrees at 7 bases. The V gene end was trimmed by 3 bases and the J gene end by 3 bases; junction bases not matched to a gene: 4. CDR3 size: 15 residues. Germline V gene sequence: CDR1 KGHSH, CDR2 LQKENI. CDR3 coding DNA: TGTGCCAGCTCACCGAGGCTAGCGGACACCGGGGAGCTGTTTTTT. It encodes CASSPRLADTGELFF.

The gene calls are TRBV5-1 and TRBJ1-1; D may be TRBD1 (6 bases). Germline V gives CDR1 SGHRS, CDR2 YFSETQ. Deletions cut 2 bases from V and 5 bases from J, with 16 bases between. This CDR3 comprises 15 residues. CDR3 protein: CASSFTGSGKTEAFF. CDR3 DNA: TGCGCCAGCAGCTTTACAGGGTCGGGGAAGACTGAAGCTTTCTTT. The complete variable domain, with remaining parts taken from reference TRBV5-1 and TRBJ1-1, reads KAGVTQTPRYLIKTRGQQVTLSCSPISGHRSVSWYQQTPGQGLQFLFEYFSETQRNKGNFPGRFSGRQFSNSRSEMNVSTLELGDSALYLCASSFTGSGKTEAFFGQGTRLTVV.

The V and J genes are TRBV19 and TRBJ1-4; D ambiguous. Between the trimmed V and J ends, which lost 1 base and 4 bases, there was a span of 4 bases. Germline V gives CDR1 LNHDA, CDR2 SQIVND (reference sequence). CDR3 length: 13 residues. CDR3 sequence (DNA): TGTGCCAGTAGTATAGGACTTAATGAAAAACTGTTTTTT. As protein: CASSIGLNEKLFF. Filled out from reference TRBV19 and TRBJ1-4, the complete variable domain reads DGGITQSPKYLFRKEGQNVTLSCEQNLNHDAMYWYRQDPGQGLRLIYYSQIVNDFQKGDIAEGYSVSREKKESFPLTVTSAQKNPTAFYLCASSIGLNEKLFFGSGTQLSVL.

The chain combines TRBV19 with TRBJ1-1; D remains ambiguous. Germline assignment: CDR1 LNHDA and CDR2 SQIVND (reference sequence). This CDR3 comprises 14 residues. Between the trimmed V and J ends, which lost 6 bases and 0 bases, there was a span of 11 bases. The CDR3 region is CASSIPVMNTEAFF. CDR3 sequence (DNA): TGTGCCAGTAGCATCCCGGTCATGAACACTGAAGCTTTCTTT.

The CDR3 sequence: CASSQDDRGATNEKLFF. In nucleotides, the CDR3 is TGCGCCAGCAGCCAAGACGACAGAGGTGCAACTAATGAAAAACTGTTTTTT. The chain carries TRBV4-3 and TRBJ1-4, with D tentatively TRBD1 (5 bases). Deletions cut 0 bases from V and 0 bases from J, with 11 bases between. CDR3 length equals 17 residues. Germline loops: CDR1 LGHNA, CDR2 YSLEER.

The rearrangement joins TRBV19 to TRBJ1-5; D not resolved. V lost 0 bases to trimming and J lost 1 base, with 7 bases between them. Germline CDR1 LNHDA, CDR2 SQIVND (reference sequence). The CDR3 contains 15 residues. CDR3 region: CASSIDIISNQPQHF. The CDR3 DNA sequence: TGTGCCAGTAGTATAGATATAATAAGCAATCAGCCCCAGCATTTT.

The chain has TRBV28 and TRBJ1-1; the D gene is possibly TRBD1 (5 bases). This CDR3 has 15 amino acids. Trimming stripped 3 bases from V and 8 bases from J, with 19 bases between. Germline V gene data show CDR1 as MDHEN and CDR2 as SYDVKM. The CDR3 nucleotides are TGTGCCAGCAGTTTGTCCCTCTTTTTTGGACAAGAAGCTTTCTTT. Its translation is CASSLSLFFGQEAFF.

This chain connects TRBV29-1 to TRBJ1-1, with 8 bases identical to TRBD1. The CDR3 runs 14 residues. With 8 bases clipped from V and 0 bases from J, the junction kept 8 bases outside the gene matches. CDR1 is SQVTM and CDR2 is ANQGSEA in the germline V gene. CDR3 sequence reads: CSTGQGSLNTEAFF. Written as DNA, the CDR3 is TGCAGCACCGGACAGGGAAGTCTGAACACTGAAGCTTTCTTT.

The chain recombines TRBV7-2 with TRBJ1-2; TRBD1 is a possible D gene (5 bases). The CDR3 length is 16 residues. CDR1 and CDR2 (germline): SGHTA, FQGNSA. V gave up 1 base and J gave up 0 bases, with 12 bases separating them. The CDR3 DNA follows: TGTGCCAGCAGCTTAGAGTGGGGACCCCCTAACTATGGCTACACCTTC. The encoded protein is CASSLEWGPPNYGYTF.

The chain links TRBV7-2 to TRBJ2-7; D not resolved. Trimming cost V 4 bases and J 5 bases, with 6 bases left between them. The germline gives CDR1 SGHTA, CDR2 FQGNSA. The CDR3 loop spans 11 amino acids. The CDR3 region is CASSSYHEQYF. Here the CDR3 DNA reads TGTGCCAGCAGCTCTTACCACGAGCAGTACTTC.

This chain joins TRBV4-1 and TRBJ2-2, with TRBD2 identical over 8 bases. CDR1 is MGHRA and CDR2 is YSYEKL in the germline V gene. The CDR3 extends over 15 amino acids. V lost 3 bases and J lost 5; bases outside the gene matches: 5. Here the CDR3 reads CASSHGGGRTGELFF. In DNA, the CDR3 is TGCGCCAGCAGCCATGGCGGGGGGCGAACCGGGGAGCTGTTTTTT.

This clone was detected once. This CDR3 reads CAITGGNGYTF. The CDR3 bases are TGTGCCATCACAGGGGGCAATGGCTACACCTTC. The chain couples TRBV10-3 to TRBJ1-2; 8 bases align to TRBD1. Unmatched junction bases numbered 1, after V lost 7 bases and J lost 6 bases. Germline CDR1 is ENHRY and CDR2 is SYGVKD. The length of the CDR3 is 11 residues.

V usage is TRBV5-1 and J usage is TRBJ2-7; 7 bases align to TRBD1. The ends lost 1 base at V and 2 bases at J; junction bases unmatched: 9. The CDR3 spans 16 residues. Per germline, CDR1 SGHRS and CDR2 YFSETQ. The CDR3 sequence is CASSLRGGLQTYEQYF. For the CDR3, the DNA is TGCGCCAGCAGCTTGAGAGGGGGCCTTCAAACCTACGAGCAGTACTTC.

The V gene is TRBV6-1, the J gene TRBJ2-1; 15 bases fit TRBD2. V lost 4 bases, J lost 3 bases, and 4 bases stayed unmatched. Germline V gene sequence: CDR1 MNHNS, CDR2 SASEGT. The CDR3 is made up of 17 amino acids. The CDR3 protein is CASSGRTSGGVYNEQFF. DNA of the CDR3: TGTGCCAGCAGTGGCAGGACTAGCGGGGGGGTCTACAATGAGCAGTTCTTC.

The CDR3 loop reads CASSLAINRGRTEAFF. The CDR3 DNA follows: TGTGCCAGCAGCTTAGCTATCAACAGGGGTCGGACTGAAGCTTTCTTT. This rearrangement joins TRBV7-2 to TRBJ1-1; TRBD1 aligns across 7 bases. The CDR3 contains 16 residues. The V gene's germline CDR1 is SGHTA and CDR2 FQGNSA. The V and J ends lost 0 bases and 5 bases, in that order; junction bases with no gene match: 9.

The chain uses TRBV7-8 and TRBJ2-1, with 8 bases aligning to TRBD1. CDR1 and CDR2 (germline): SGHVS, FQNEAQ. This CDR3 comprises 14 residues. Trimming removed 3 bases from V and 3 bases from J; junction bases left unmatched: 1. This CDR3 is CASSFGTGYNEQFF. The CDR3 DNA follows: TGTGCCAGCAGCTTCGGGACAGGCTACAATGAGCAGTTCTTC.

The rearrangement uses TRBV15 and TRBJ1-1; D ambiguous. CDR3 length equals 14 residues. Germline values: CDR1 LNHNV, CDR2 YYDKDF (reference sequence). Trimming stripped 0 bases from V and 6 bases from J, with 11 bases between. The CDR3: CATSRDFRQSEAFF. The CDR3 coding sequence is TGTGCCACCAGCAGAGATTTTCGGCAATCTGAAGCTTTCTTT.

The J gene is TRBJ2-1, the V gene TRBV5-1, with 8 bases matching TRBD2. Germline CDR1 is SGHRS and CDR2 is YFSETQ. The CDR3 loop spans 17 amino acids. V shed 4 bases, J shed 6 bases, and the junction held 15 bases outside the gene matches. The DNA of the CDR3 is TGCGCCAGCAGCCTCCTCGCAGGGACTAGGGCGCTCAATGAGCAGTTCTTC. It is translated as CASSLLAGTRALNEQFF.

The chain joins TRBV30 to TRBJ1-2; D perhaps matches TRBD1 (5 bases). Germline V gene data show CDR1 as GTSNPN and CDR2 as SVGIG (reference sequence). The CDR3 consists of 13 residues. Trimming shortened V by 2 bases and J by 7 bases, and 14 bases separated the two germline ends. DNA of the CDR3: TGTGCCTGGAGTCCCGGGCCGGGGGGTGGCTACACCTTC. This gives the protein CAWSPGPGGGYTF.

The V gene is TRBV20-1, the J gene TRBJ2-7, with D possibly TRBD2 on 5 matching bases. This CDR3 region has 11 residues. CDR1 and CDR2 (germline): DFQATT, SNEGSKA (reference sequence). V was shortened by 3 bases and J by 5 bases, with 8 bases between the two germline ends. The CDR3 nucleotides read TGCAGTGCTAGTGCGAGGGACGAGCAGTACTTC. Amino acids: CSASARDEQYF.

J is TRBJ1-5 and V is TRBV6-5; D perhaps matches TRBD1 (5 bases). V was shortened by 7 bases and J by 6 bases, with 13 bases between the two germline ends. The CDR3 length is 13 residues. Germline V gives CDR1 MNHEY, CDR2 SVGAGI. CDR3 nucleotides: TGTGCCAGCACTCGGGGGGACGGTCAGCCCCAGCATTTT. Translating it yields CASTRGDGQPQHF.

This chain uses TRBV27 with TRBJ2-2; perhaps TRBD1 as D (5 bases). This CDR3 contains 16 residues. Trimming pared 2 bases from V and 5 bases from J, leaving 15 bases between. Per the germline V gene, CDR1 is MNHEY and CDR2 is SMNVEV (reference sequence). CDR3 sequence: CASSLVAGKATGELFF. Written as DNA, the CDR3 is TGTGCCAGCAGTTTAGTGGCAGGGAAAGCGACCGGGGAGCTGTTTTTT.

This sequence joins TRBV2 and TRBJ2-2, with 11 bases identical to TRBD1. Germline V gene data show CDR1 as SNHLY and CDR2 as FYNNEI. V trimming: 6 bases; J trimming: 6 bases; junction bases outside the gene matches: 9. The CDR3 length is 16 residues. In DNA, the CDR3 is TGTGCCAGCAGGGGGGACAGGGGGATTGTTGCCGGGGAGCTGTTTTTT. It codes for CASRGDRGIVAGELFF.

V is TRBV7-8 and J is TRBJ1-2, with TRBD1 as a possible D gene (5 bases). The germline gives CDR1 SGHVS, CDR2 FQNEAQ. V lost 6 bases, J lost 0 bases, and 14 bases lay in between. There are 15 residues in the CDR3. CDR3 sequence: CASSSAGTPNYGYTF. In nucleotides, the CDR3 is TGTGCCAGCAGTTCCGCAGGGACCCCTAACTATGGCTACACCTTC.